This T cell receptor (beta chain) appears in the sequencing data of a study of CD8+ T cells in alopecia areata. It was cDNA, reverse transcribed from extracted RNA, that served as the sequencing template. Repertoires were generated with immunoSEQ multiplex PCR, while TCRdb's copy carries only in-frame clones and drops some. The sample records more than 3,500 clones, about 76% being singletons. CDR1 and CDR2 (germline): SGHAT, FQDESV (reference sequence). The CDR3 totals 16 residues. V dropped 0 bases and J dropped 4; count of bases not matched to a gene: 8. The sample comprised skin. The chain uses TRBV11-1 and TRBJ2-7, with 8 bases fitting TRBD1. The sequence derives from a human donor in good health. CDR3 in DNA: TGTGCCAGCAGCTTAGCCGCCGGACAGGGTTTTTACGAGCAGTACTTC. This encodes CASSLAAGQGFYEQYF.